This TCR beta chain was profiled in a study of T cells after yellow fever vaccination. Study information: For low cell numbers, libraries were made with SMART-Seq v4 Ultra Low Input.

Points from the study as a whole: Only a small proportion of the clonotypes turned up in both the CD4 and the CD8 compartments, likely arising from convergent recombination.

This clonotype has a handful of counts. Its matching antigen is unknown. TCRdb processed the 5' RACE reads anew with MiXCR; each CDR3 protein has one entry. The data hold hundreds of thousands of distinct CDR3 sequences, with approximately 12% observed a single time. The germline V gene encodes CDR1 SGHRS and CDR2 YFSETQ. V lost 3 bases and J lost 2, with 11 bases in between. The CDR3 contains 14 residues. The clonotype originates from a young man who received the YFV17D yellow fever vaccine. Sequencing used PBMCs, obtained on the day of the yellow fever booster vaccination. The chain has TRBV5-1 and TRBJ2-5; a possible D gene is TRBD2 (5 bases). CDR3: CASSSWGAQETQYF. The CDR3 DNA reads as TGCGCCAGCAGCTCGTGGGGAGCTCAAGAGACCCAGTACTTC.